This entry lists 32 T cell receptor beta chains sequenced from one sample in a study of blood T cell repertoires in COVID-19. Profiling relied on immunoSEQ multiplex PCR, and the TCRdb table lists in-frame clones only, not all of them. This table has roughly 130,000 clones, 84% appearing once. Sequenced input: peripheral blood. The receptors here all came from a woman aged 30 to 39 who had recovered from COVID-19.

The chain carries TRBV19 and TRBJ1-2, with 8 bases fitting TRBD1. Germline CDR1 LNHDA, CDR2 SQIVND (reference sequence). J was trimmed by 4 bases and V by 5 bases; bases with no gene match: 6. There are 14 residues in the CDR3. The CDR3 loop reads CASSATGTGYGYTF. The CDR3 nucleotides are TGTGCCAGTAGTGCTACCGGGACAGGCTATGGCTACACCTTC.

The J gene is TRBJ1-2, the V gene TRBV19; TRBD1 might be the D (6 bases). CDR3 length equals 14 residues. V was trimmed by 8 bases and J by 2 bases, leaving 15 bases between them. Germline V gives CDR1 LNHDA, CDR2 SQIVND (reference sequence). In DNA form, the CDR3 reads TGTGCCAGTTCGGCAGGGGAATTCAACTATGGCTACACCTTC. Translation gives CASSAGEFNYGYTF.

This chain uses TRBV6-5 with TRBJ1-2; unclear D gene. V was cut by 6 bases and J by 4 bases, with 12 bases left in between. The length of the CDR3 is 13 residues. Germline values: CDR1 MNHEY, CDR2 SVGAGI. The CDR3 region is CASRTTEFYGYTF. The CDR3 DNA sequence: TGTGCCAGCAGGACCACAGAATTCTATGGCTACACCTTC.

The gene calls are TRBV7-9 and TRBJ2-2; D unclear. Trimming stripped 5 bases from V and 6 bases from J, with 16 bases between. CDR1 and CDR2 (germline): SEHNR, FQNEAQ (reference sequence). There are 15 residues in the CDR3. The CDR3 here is CASSLSEVGSGELFF. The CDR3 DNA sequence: TGTGCCAGCAGCCTTTCTGAGGTAGGATCCGGGGAGCTGTTTTTT.

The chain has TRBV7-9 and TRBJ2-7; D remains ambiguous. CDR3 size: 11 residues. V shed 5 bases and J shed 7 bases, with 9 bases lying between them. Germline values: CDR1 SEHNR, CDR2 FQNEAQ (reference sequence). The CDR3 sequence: CASSPGLEQYF. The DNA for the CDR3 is TGTGCCAGCAGCCCAGGATTAGAGCAGTACTTC.

CDR3 residues: CASCDLLAGYNEQFF. CDR3 nucleotides: TGCGCCAGCTGCGACCTTCTAGCGGGGTACAATGAGCAGTTCTTC. The gene calls are TRBV5-1 and TRBJ2-1; 9 bases map to TRBD2. Germline CDR1 is SGHRS and CDR2 is YFSETQ. The V gene end was trimmed by 7 bases and the J gene end by 4 bases; junction bases not matched to a gene: 9. The CDR3 extends over 15 amino acids. The variable domain in full, completed from reference TRBV5-1 and TRBJ2-1, reads KAGVTQTPRYLIKTRGQQVTLSCSPISGHRSVSWYQQTPGQGLQFLFEYFSETQRNKGNFPGRFSGRQFSNSRSEMNVSTLELGDSALYLCASCDLLAGYNEQFFGPGTRLTVL.

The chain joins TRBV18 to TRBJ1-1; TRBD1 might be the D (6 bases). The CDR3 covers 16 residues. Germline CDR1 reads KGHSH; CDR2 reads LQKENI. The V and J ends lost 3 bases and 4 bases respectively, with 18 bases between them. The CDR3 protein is CASSPGAGARSTEAFF. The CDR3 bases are TGTGCCAGCTCACCGGGAGCAGGGGCTCGAAGCACTGAAGCTTTCTTT.

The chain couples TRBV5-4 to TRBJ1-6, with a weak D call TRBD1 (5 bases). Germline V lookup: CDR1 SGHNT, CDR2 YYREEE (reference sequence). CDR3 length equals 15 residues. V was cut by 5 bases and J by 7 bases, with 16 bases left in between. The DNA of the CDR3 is TGTGCCAGCAGTTTACGGCAGGGAGGGAATTCACCCCTCCACTTT. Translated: CASSLRQGGNSPLHF.

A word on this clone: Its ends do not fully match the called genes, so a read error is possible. This CDR3 is CASSPNLGSPEAFF. Written as DNA, the CDR3 is TGTGCTAGCAGCCCAAACCTGGGGAGTCCCGAAGCTTTCTTT. The chain combines TRBV7-7 with TRBJ1-1; no clear D. This CDR3 has 14 amino acids. Germline V gene lookup returns CDR1 SSHAT and CDR2 FNYEAQ (reference sequence).

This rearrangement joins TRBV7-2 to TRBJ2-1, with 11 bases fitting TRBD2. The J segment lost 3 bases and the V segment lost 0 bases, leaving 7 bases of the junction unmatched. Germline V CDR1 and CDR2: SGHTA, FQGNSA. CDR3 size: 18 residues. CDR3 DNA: TGTGCCAGCAGCTTAGCCAGCATGACTAGCGGGATCTACAATGAGCAGTTCTTC. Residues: CASSLASMTSGIYNEQFF.

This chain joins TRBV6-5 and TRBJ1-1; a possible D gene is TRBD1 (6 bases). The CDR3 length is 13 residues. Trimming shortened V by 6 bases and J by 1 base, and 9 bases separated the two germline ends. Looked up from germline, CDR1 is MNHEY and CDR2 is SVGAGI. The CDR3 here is CASSRQENTEAFF. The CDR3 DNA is TGTGCCAGCAGCAGACAGGAGAACACTGAAGCTTTCTTT.

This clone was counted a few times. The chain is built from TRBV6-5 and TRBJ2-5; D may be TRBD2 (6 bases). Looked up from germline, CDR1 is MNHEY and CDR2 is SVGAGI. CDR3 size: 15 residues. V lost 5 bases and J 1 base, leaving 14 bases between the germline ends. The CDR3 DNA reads TGTGCCAGCAGTACCGTCGCGGGGCTCCAAGAGACCCAGTACTTC. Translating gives CASSTVAGLQETQYF.

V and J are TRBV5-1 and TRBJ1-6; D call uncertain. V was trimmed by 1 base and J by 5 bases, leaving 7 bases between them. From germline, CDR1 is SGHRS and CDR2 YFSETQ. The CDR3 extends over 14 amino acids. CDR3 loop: CASSLTGNNSPLHF. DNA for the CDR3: TGCGCCAGCAGCTTGACCGGGAATAATTCACCCCTCCACTTT.

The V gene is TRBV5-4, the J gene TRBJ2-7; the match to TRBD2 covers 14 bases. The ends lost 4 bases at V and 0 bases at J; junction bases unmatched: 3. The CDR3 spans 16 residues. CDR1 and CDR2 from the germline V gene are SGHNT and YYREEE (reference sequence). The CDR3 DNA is TGTGCCAGCAGCCAGGGGACTAGCGGGAGCTCCTACGAGCAGTACTTC. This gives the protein CASSQGTSGSSYEQYF.

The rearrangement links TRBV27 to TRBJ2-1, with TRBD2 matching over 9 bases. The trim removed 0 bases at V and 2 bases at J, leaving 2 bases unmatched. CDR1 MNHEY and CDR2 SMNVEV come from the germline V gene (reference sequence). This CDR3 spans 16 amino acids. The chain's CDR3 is CASSLSASGTYNEQFF. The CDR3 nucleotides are TGTGCCAGCAGTTTATCGGCTAGCGGGACCTACAATGAGCAGTTCTTC.

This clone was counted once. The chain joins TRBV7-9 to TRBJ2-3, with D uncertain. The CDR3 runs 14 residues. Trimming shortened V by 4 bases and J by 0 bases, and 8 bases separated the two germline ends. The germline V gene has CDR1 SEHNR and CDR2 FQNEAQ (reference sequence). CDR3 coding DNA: TGTGCCAGCAGCTCAGGATTTAGCACAGATACGCAGTATTTT. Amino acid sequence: CASSSGFSTDTQYF.

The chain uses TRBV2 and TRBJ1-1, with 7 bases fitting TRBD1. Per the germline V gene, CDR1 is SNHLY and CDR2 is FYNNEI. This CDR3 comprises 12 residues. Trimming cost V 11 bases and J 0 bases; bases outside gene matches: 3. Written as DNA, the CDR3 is TGTGCCGGACAGGCCATGAACACTGAAGCTTTCTTT. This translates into CAGQAMNTEAFF.

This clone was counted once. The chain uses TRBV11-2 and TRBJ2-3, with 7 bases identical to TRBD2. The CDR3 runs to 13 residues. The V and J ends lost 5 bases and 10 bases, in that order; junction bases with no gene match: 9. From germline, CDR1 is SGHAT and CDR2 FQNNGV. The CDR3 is CASSHPPREAQYF. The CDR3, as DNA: TGTGCCAGCAGCCACCCTCCTCGGGAGGCGCAGTATTTT.

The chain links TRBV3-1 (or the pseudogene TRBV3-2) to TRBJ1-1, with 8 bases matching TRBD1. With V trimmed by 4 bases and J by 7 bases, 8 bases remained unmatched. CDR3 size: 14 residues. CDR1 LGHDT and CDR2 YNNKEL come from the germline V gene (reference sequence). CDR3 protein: CASSPRDRRSEAFF. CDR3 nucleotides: TGTGCCAGCAGCCCGCGGGACAGGAGAAGTGAAGCTTTCTTT.

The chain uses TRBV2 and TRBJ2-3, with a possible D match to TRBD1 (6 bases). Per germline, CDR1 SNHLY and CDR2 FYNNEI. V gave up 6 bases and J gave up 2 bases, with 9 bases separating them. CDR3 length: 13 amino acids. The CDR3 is CASRRGTTDTQYF. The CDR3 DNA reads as TGTGCCAGCAGGAGGGGGACCACAGATACGCAGTATTTT.

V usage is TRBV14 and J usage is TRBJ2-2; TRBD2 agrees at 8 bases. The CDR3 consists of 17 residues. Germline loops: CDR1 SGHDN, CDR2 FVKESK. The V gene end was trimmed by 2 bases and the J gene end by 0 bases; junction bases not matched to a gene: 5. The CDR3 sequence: CASSQRPLAANTGELFF. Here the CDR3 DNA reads TGTGCCAGCAGCCAACGCCCACTAGCGGCGAACACCGGGGAGCTGTTTTTT.

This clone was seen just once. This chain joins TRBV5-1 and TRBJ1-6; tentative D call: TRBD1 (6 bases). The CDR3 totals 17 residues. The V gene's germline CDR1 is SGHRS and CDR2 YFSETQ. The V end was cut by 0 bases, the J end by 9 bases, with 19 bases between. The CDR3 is CASSLEGTPRGTSPLHF. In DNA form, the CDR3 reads TGCGCCAGCAGCTTGGAGGGGACCCCGAGGGGGACTTCACCCCTCCACTTT.

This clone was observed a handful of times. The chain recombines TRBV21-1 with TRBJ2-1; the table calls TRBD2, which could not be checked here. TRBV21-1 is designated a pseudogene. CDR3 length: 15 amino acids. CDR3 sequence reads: CASSTGREGRNEQFF. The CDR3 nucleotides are TGTGCCAGCAGCACGGGGCGGGAGGGCCGCAATGAGCAGTTCTTC.

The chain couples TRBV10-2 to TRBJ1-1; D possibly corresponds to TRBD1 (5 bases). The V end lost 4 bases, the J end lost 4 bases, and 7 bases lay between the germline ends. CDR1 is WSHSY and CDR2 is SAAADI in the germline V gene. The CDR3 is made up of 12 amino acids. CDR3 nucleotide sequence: TGCGCCAGCAGTGGGGGGGGCACTGAAGCTTTCTTT. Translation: CASSGGGTEAFF.

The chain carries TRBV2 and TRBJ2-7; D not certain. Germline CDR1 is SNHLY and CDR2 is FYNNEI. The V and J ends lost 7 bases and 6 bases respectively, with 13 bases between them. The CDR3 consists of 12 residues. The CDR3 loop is CASNLPSGEQYF. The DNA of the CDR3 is TGTGCCAGCAATCTCCCTAGTGGCGAGCAGTACTTC.

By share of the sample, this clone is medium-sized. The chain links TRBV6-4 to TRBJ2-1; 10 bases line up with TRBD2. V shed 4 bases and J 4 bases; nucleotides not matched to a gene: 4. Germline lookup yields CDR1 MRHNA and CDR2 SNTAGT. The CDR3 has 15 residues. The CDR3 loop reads CASSVASGSYNEQFF. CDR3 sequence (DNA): TGTGCCAGCAGTGTTGCTAGCGGGAGTTACAATGAGCAGTTCTTC.

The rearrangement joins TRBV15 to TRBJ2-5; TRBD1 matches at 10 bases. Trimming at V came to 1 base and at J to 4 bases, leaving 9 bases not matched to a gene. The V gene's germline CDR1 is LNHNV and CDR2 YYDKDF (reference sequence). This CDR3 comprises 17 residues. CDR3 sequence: CATSRGDRGSGPETQYF. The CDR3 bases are TGTGCCACCAGCAGAGGGGACAGGGGCTCGGGGCCAGAGACCCAGTACTTC.

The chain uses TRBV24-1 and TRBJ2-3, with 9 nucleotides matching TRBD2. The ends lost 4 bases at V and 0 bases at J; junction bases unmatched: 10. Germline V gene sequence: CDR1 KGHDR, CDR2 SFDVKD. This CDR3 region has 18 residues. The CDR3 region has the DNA TGTGCCACCAGTGACGCTAGCGGGGCACTGATTAGCACAGATACGCAGTATTTT. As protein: CATSDASGALISTDTQYF.

The chain's CDR3 is CASGLTPRDSVYNEQFF. CDR3 nucleotides: TGTGCTAGTGGTTTGACCCCCCGAGACAGCGTCTACAATGAGCAGTTCTTC. The chain employs TRBV12-5 and TRBJ2-1; D may be TRBD1 (5 bases). This CDR3 spans 17 amino acids. The V and J ends lost 2 bases and 3 bases respectively, with 17 bases between them. Germline V gives CDR1 LGHNT, CDR2 FRNRAP. Variable domain in full (rest from reference TRBV12-5 and TRBJ2-1): DARVTQTPRHKVTEMGQEVTMRCQPILGHNTVFWYRQTMMQGLELLAYFRNRAPLDDSGMPKDRFSAEMPDATLATLKIQPSEPRDSAVYFCASGLTPRDSVYNEQFFGPGTRLTVL.

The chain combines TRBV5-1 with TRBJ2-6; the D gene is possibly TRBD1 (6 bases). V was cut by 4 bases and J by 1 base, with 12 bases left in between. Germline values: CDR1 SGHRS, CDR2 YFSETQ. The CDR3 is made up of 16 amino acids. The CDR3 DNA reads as TGCGCCAGCAGCCGGACAGCCGATTCTGGGGCCAACGTCCTGACTTTC. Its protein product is CASSRTADSGANVLTF.

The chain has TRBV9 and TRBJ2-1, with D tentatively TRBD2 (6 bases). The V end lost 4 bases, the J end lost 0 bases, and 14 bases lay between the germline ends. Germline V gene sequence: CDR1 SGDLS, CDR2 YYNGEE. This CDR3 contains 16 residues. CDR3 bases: TGTGCCAGCAGCCCCGGGCGGGGAAGCTCCTACAATGAGCAGTTCTTC. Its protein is CASSPGRGSSYNEQFF.

The CDR3 here is CASSRGSTDTQYF. CDR3 bases: TGTGCCAGCTCGAGGGGGAGCACAGATACGCAGTATTTT. The chain is built from TRBV11-3 and TRBJ2-3, with a tentative D call TRBD1 (6 bases). The CDR3 is made up of 13 amino acids. CDR1 and CDR2 (germline): SGHNT, YENEEA. Between the trimmed V and J ends, which lost 8 bases and 0 bases, there was a span of 9 bases.